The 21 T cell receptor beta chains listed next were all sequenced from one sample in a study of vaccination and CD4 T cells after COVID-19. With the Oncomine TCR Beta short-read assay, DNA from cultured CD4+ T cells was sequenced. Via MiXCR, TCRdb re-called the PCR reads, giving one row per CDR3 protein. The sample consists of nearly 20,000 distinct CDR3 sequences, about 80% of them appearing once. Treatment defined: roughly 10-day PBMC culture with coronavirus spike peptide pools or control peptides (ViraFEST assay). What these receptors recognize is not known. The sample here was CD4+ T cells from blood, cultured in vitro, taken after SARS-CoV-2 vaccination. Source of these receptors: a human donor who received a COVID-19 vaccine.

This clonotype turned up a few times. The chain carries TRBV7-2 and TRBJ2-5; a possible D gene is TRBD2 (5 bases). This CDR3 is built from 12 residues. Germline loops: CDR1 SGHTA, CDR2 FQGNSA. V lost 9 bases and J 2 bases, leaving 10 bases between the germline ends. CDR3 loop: CASTGGQETQYF. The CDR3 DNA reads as TGTGCCAGTACGGGCGGGCAAGAGACCCAGTACTTC.

The CDR3 nucleotides are TGTGCCAGCAGCACCCAGGACAGACACTCCTACGAGCAGTACTTC. Translating it yields CASSTQDRHSYEQYF. V is TRBV6-2 or TRBV6-3 and J is TRBJ2-7; tentative D call: TRBD1 (6 bases). CDR3 length equals 15 residues. V dropped 6 bases and J dropped 0 bases, with 15 bases sitting between them. Germline values: CDR1 MNHEY, CDR2 SVGEGT.

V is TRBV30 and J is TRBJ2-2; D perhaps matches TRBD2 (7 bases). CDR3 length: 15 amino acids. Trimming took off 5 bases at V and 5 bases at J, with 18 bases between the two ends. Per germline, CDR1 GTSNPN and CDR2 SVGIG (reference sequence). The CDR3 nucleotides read TGTGCCTGGGCCCCAAATAGGGGGGGAACCGGGGAGCTGTTTTTT. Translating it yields CAWAPNRGGTGELFF.

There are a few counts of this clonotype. This chain's CDR3 is CASSLSAQGVSYTF. CDR3 coding DNA: TGTGCCAGCAGTTTATCGGCACAGGGTGTTAGCTACACCTTC. V gene TRBV27 combines with J gene TRBJ1-2; a possible D gene is TRBD1 (6 bases). The CDR3 contains 14 residues. The germline CDR1 and CDR2 sequences are MNHEY and SMNVEV (reference sequence). V was trimmed by 0 bases and J by 9 bases, leaving 14 bases between them.

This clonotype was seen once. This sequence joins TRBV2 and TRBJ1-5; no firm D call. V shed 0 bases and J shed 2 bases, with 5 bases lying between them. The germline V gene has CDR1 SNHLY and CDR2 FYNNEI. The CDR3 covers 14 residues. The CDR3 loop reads CASSEASGNQPQHF. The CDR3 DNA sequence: TGTGCCAGCAGTGAAGCGTCTGGCAATCAGCCCCAGCATTTT.

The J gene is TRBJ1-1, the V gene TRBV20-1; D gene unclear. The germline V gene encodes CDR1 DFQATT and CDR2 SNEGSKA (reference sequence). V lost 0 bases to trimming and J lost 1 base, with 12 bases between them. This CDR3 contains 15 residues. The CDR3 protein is CSARDLLEKNTEAFF. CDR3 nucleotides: TGCAGTGCTAGAGATCTTCTTGAAAAGAACACTGAAGCTTTCTTT.

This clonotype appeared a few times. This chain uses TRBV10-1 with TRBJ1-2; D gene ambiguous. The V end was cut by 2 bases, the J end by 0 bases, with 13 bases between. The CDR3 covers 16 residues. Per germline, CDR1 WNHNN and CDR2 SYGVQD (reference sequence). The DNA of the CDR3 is TGCGCCAGCAGTGAGACATTTGGGGAATCTAACTATGGCTACACCTTC. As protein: CASSETFGESNYGYTF.

CDR3 protein: CASSSRQGGQYF. CDR3 DNA: TGTGCCAGCAGCTCCAGACAGGGAGGGCAGTACTTC. The chain employs TRBV7-8 and TRBJ2-7; tentatively, D is TRBD1 (7 bases). The V gene's germline CDR1 is SGHVS and CDR2 FQNEAQ. CDR3 length: 12 residues. The V end lost 4 bases, the J end lost 9 bases, and 13 bases lay between the germline ends.

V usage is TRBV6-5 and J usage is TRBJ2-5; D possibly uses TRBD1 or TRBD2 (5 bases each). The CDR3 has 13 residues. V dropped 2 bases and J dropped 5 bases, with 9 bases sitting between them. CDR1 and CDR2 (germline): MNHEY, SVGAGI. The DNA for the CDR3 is TGTGCCAGCAGTTACCCGGGACGCGAGACCCAGTACTTC. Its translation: CASSYPGRETQYF.

The CDR3 sequence: CASSVSIRATNEKLFF. CDR3 DNA sequence: TGTGCCAGCAGTGTCAGTATTAGAGCAACTAATGAAAAACTGTTTTTT. V and J are TRBV6-1 and TRBJ1-4; no clear D gene. CDR3 length equals 16 residues. V was pared by 4 bases and J by 0 bases, with 12 bases between. Germline assignment: CDR1 MNHNS and CDR2 SASEGT.

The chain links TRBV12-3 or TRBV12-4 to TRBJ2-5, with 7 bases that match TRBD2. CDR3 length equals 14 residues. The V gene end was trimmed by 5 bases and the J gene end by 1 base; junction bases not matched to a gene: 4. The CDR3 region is CASSPSSGQETQYF. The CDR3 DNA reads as TGTGCCAGCAGTCCCTCTAGCGGCCAAGAGACCCAGTACTTC.

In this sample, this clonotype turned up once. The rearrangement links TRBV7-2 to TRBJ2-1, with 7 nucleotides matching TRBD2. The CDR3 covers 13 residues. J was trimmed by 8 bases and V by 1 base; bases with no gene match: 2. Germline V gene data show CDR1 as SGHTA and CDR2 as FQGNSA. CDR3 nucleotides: TGTGCCAGCAGCTTAGGTAGCGGGTATGAGCAGTTCTTC. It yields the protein CASSLGSGYEQFF.

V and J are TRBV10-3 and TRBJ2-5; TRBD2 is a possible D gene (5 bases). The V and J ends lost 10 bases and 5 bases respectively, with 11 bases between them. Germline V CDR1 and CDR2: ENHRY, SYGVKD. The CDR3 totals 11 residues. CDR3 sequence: CATKLGETQYF. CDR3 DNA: TGTGCCACGAAACTAGGGGAGACCCAGTACTTC.

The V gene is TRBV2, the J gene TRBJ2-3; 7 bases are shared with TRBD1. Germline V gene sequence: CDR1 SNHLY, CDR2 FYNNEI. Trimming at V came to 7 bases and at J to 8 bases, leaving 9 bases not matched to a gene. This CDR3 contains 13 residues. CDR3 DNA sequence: TGTGCCAGCACCGGGACAGCATTAGGTACGCAGTATTTT. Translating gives CASTGTALGTQYF.

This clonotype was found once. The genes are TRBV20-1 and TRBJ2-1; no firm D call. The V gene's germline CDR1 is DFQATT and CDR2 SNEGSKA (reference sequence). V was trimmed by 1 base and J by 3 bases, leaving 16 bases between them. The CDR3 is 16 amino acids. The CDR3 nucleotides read TGCAGTGCTAGAGGAGACTCCTCTAGGAACTACAATGAGCAGTTCTTC. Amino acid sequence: CSARGDSSRNYNEQFF.

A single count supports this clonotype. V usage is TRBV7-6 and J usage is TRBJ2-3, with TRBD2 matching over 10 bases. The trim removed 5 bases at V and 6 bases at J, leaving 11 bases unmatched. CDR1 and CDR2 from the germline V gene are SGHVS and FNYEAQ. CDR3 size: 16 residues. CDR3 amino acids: CASSVSGGGSRDTQYF. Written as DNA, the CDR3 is TGTGCCAGCAGCGTGAGCGGGGGGGGCTCCAGGGATACGCAGTATTTT.

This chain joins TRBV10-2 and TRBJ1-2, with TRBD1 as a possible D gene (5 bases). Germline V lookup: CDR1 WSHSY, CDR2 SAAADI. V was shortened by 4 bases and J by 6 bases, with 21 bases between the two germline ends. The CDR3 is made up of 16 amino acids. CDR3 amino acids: CASSGFIGGGENGYTF. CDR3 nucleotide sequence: TGCGCCAGCAGTGGTTTCATCGGGGGAGGTGAAAATGGCTACACCTTC.

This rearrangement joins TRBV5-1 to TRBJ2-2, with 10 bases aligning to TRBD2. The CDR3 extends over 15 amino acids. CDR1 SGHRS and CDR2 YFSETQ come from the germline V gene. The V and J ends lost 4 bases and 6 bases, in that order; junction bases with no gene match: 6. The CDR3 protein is CASSLKRGGPGELFF. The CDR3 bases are TGCGCCAGCAGCCTTAAGCGGGGGGGCCCCGGGGAGCTGTTTTTT.

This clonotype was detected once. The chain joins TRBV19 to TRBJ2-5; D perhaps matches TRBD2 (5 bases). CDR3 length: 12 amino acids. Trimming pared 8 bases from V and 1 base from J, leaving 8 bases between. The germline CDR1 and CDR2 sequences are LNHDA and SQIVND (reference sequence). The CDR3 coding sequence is TGTGCCAGTGGGCTAGCCCAAGAGACCCAGTACTTC. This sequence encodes CASGLAQETQYF.

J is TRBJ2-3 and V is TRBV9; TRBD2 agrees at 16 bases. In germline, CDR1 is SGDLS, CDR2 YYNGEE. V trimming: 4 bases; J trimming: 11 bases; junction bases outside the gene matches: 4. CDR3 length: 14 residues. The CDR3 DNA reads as TGTGCCAGCAGCCTCGGGACTAGCGGGGGGGTGCAGTATTTT. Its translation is CASSLGTSGGVQYF.

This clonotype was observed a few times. The CDR3 sequence is CASSEIRDNQPQHF. The DNA of the CDR3 is TGTGCCAGCAGTGAGATCCGGGACAATCAGCCCCAGCATTTT. V and J are TRBV2 and TRBJ1-5; no clear D gene. The CDR3 has 14 amino acids. Germline CDR1 reads SNHLY; CDR2 reads FYNNEI. Trimming shortened V by 3 bases and J by 3 bases, and 9 bases separated the two germline ends.